The 22 T cell receptor beta chains listed next were all sequenced from one sample in a study of blood T cell repertoires in COVID-19. This table comes from immunoSEQ multiplex PCR, and its TCRdb copy is limited to in-frame clones, with some not included. The data show hundreds of thousands of clones, with roughly 87% seen just once and nearly 6.5% held by the top ten. The source material was PBMCs or T cells enriched from blood (not recorded which). Receptor source: a woman in her 30s with acute COVID-19.

The gene calls are TRBV5-1 and TRBJ2-3; TRBD2 matches at 7 bases. CDR3 length equals 15 residues. Unmatched junction bases numbered 9, after V lost 7 bases and J lost 1 base. In germline, CDR1 is SGHRS, CDR2 YFSETQ. CDR3 sequence: CASSPLGGGTDTQYF. The CDR3 DNA reads as TGCGCCAGCTCCCCACTGGGGGGGGGCACAGATACGCAGTATTTT.

The chain carries TRBV27 and TRBJ2-1; 8 bases are a match to TRBD2. CDR3 length equals 16 residues. With 0 bases clipped from V and 7 bases from J, the junction kept 8 bases outside the gene matches. From germline, CDR1 is MNHEY and CDR2 SMNVEV (reference sequence). This chain's CDR3 is CASSLSVAGNLNEQFF. The CDR3 bases are TGTGCCAGCAGTTTATCAGTAGCGGGAAATCTAAATGAGCAGTTCTTC.

The rearrangement links TRBV2 to TRBJ2-7, with a possible D match to TRBD2 (5 bases). The CDR3 has 12 residues. Germline lookup yields CDR1 SNHLY and CDR2 FYNNEI. With 1 base removed from V and 6 bases from J, the gap between germline ends came to 7 bases. CDR3 coding DNA: TGTGCCAGCAGTGAAGTCGGGATCGAGCAGTACTTC. As protein: CASSEVGIEQYF.

This sequence joins TRBV27 and TRBJ1-3; 8 bases are a match to TRBD1. Looked up from germline, CDR1 is MNHEY and CDR2 is SMNVEV (reference sequence). Trimming cost V 6 bases and J 1 base; bases outside gene matches: 14. This CDR3 has 18 amino acids. The CDR3 reads CASSLRAPQGESGNTIYF. CDR3 sequence (DNA): TGTGCCAGCAGCCTGAGGGCCCCACAGGGGGAGTCTGGAAACACCATATATTTT.

A single count supports this clone. The CDR3 protein is CASSPRAGSSNEKLFF. For the CDR3, the DNA is TGTGCCAGCAGTCCCCGGGCGGGCAGTTCTAATGAAAAACTGTTTTTT. J is TRBJ1-4 and V is TRBV9; no firm D call. The V end lost 5 bases, the J end lost 3 bases, and 17 bases lay between the germline ends. Germline V CDR1 and CDR2: SGDLS, YYNGEE. There are 16 residues in the CDR3.

This clone appeared a single time. V usage is TRBV19 and J usage is TRBJ1-4, with D unresolved. Trimming removed 4 bases from V and 7 bases from J, with 16 bases in between. Germline loops: CDR1 LNHDA, CDR2 SQIVND (reference sequence). CDR3 length: 15 residues. The CDR3: CASSNSPGKGEKLFF. The CDR3 DNA is TGTGCCAGTAGTAACAGCCCGGGGAAAGGTGAAAAACTGTTTTTT.

V and J are TRBV19 and TRBJ2-1, with no clear D. Trimming pared 2 bases from V and 9 bases from J, leaving 8 bases between. Germline CDR1 is LNHDA and CDR2 is SQIVND (reference sequence). The CDR3 loop spans 12 amino acids. The CDR3 coding sequence is TGTGCCAGTAGTATAAACACCCGTGAGCAGTTCTTC. Protein: CASSINTREQFF.

The rearrangement joins TRBV11-2 to TRBJ2-2, with 9 bases identical to TRBD1. The length of the CDR3 is 18 residues. The V gene's germline CDR1 is SGHAT and CDR2 FQNNGV. The V and J ends lost 0 bases and 5 bases, in that order; junction bases with no gene match: 10. As DNA, the CDR3 is TGTGCCAGCAGCTTAGACCTCAGGACAGGGGATTTTACCGGGGAGCTGTTTTTT. Residues: CASSLDLRTGDFTGELFF.

The chain couples TRBV12-3 or TRBV12-4 to TRBJ2-3; TRBD1 agrees at 9 bases. J gave up 8 bases and V 5 bases, and 5 bases lay outside the gene matches. The CDR3 sequence is 13 residues long. The CDR3 is CASSVSGQGTQYF. CDR3 coding DNA: TGTGCCAGCAGTGTCTCGGGACAGGGTACGCAGTATTTT.

The J gene is TRBJ2-3, the V gene TRBV6-5; D uncertain. V lost 7 bases to trimming and J lost 2 bases, with 13 bases between them. The CDR3 covers 14 residues. Per germline, CDR1 MNHEY and CDR2 SVGAGI. CDR3 sequence (DNA): TGTGCCAGCAACAGCCCTCCAGCCACAGATACGCAGTATTTT. Amino acids: CASNSPPATDTQYF.

The chain carries TRBV12-3 or TRBV12-4 and TRBJ1-2; D not resolved. V was cut by 6 bases and J by 7 bases, with 9 bases left in between. The CDR3 consists of 11 residues. Written as DNA, the CDR3 is TGTGCCAGCAGCCCCGGGGTTGGCTACACCTTC. This encodes CASSPGVGYTF.

J is TRBJ1-2 and V is TRBV7-9, with a possible D match to TRBD1 (5 bases). There are 18 residues in the CDR3. The germline V and J ends were trimmed by 4 bases and 4 bases, with 25 bases remaining between them. CDR1 and CDR2 from the germline V gene are SEHNR and FQNEAQ (reference sequence). CDR3 sequence: CASSSPKSGDLPTYGYTF. The CDR3 DNA follows: TGTGCCAGCAGCTCTCCGAAAAGCGGGGACCTCCCTACCTATGGCTACACCTTC.

Only one count was recorded for this clone. The rearrangement joins TRBV18 to TRBJ2-7; 7 bases map to TRBD1. Germline loops: CDR1 KGHSH, CDR2 LQKENI. V shed 3 bases and J 0 bases; nucleotides not matched to a gene: 8. There are 16 residues in the CDR3. CDR3 loop: CASSPAWAGGSYEQYF. In DNA form, the CDR3 reads TGTGCCAGCTCACCTGCTTGGGCAGGGGGCTCCTACGAGCAGTACTTC.

The chain recombines TRBV27 with TRBJ1-5; 8 positions match TRBD1. The J segment lost 2 bases and the V segment lost 1 base, leaving 4 bases of the junction unmatched. The germline V gene encodes CDR1 MNHEY and CDR2 SMNVEV (reference sequence). The CDR3 has 16 residues. In DNA, the CDR3 is TGTGCCAGCAGTTTATTGGCAGGGGGCGGCAATCAGCCCCAGCATTTT. Amino acid sequence: CASSLLAGGGNQPQHF.

This clone appeared a few times. The J gene is TRBJ2-2, the V gene TRBV3-1 (or the pseudogene TRBV3-2); the D gene is possibly TRBD2 (6 bases). CDR3 length: 17 amino acids. V was pared by 1 base and J by 3 bases, with 15 bases between. Germline values: CDR1 LGHDT, CDR2 YNNKEL (reference sequence). In DNA, the CDR3 is TGTGCCAGCAGCCAAGGCGGGGCAGGGCCCGACACCGGGGAGCTGTTTTTT. This translates into CASSQGGAGPDTGELFF.

V gene TRBV7-9 combines with J gene TRBJ1-1; D is possibly TRBD1 (6 bases). CDR3 size: 15 residues. The V end lost 4 bases, the J end lost 5 bases, and 17 bases lay between the germline ends. Germline CDR1 is SEHNR and CDR2 is FQNEAQ (reference sequence). CDR3: CASSSGTPWGTEAFF. The CDR3, as DNA: TGTGCCAGCAGCTCCGGGACACCATGGGGGACTGAAGCTTTCTTT.

In its sample, this clone was seen once. This same CDR3 is encoded by further DNA sequences in the sample. The chain has TRBV6-5 and TRBJ1-2; TRBD1 might be the D (6 bases). The germline V gene has CDR1 MNHEY and CDR2 SVGAGI. CDR3 length: 13 amino acids. Trimming stripped 6 bases from V and 0 bases from J, with 8 bases between. As DNA, the CDR3 is TGTGCCAGCAGGAGGACAGCTAACTATGGCTACACCTTC. Protein sequence: CASRRTANYGYTF.

The chain joins TRBV30 to TRBJ1-4; D is unresolved. Germline V gene sequence: CDR1 GTSNPN, CDR2 SVGIG (reference sequence). This CDR3 comprises 14 residues. V was pared by 3 bases and J by 7 bases, with 15 bases between. The CDR3 loop reads CAWRTSFSSEKLFF. DNA for the CDR3: TGTGCCTGGAGAACCTCGTTCTCTAGTGAAAAACTGTTTTTT. Drawing the rest from reference TRBV30 and TRBJ1-4, the complete variable domain is SQTIHQWPATLVQPVGSPLSLECTVEGTSNPNLYWYRQAAGRGLQLLFYSVGIGQISSEVPQNLSASRPQDRQFILSSKKLLLSDSGFYLCAWRTSFSSEKLFFGSGTQLSVL.

This chain connects TRBV19 to TRBJ2-2, with 10 nucleotides matching TRBD2. Germline CDR1 and CDR2: LNHDA and SQIVND (reference sequence). Trimming at V came to 8 bases and at J to 5 bases, leaving 8 bases not matched to a gene. This CDR3 is built from 15 residues. The CDR3 here is CASDRTAGGTGELFF. The CDR3 DNA is TGTGCCAGTGACAGGACAGCGGGGGGGACCGGGGAGCTGTTTTTT.

In its sample, this clone was seen once. The chain employs TRBV6-6 and TRBJ1-1; TRBD1 aligns across 10 bases. In germline, CDR1 is MNHNY, CDR2 SVGAGI (reference sequence). The junction had 6 bases not matched to a gene; V was cut back by 6 bases and J by 8 bases. There are 13 residues in the CDR3. The CDR3 sequence: CASRRDRGQEAFF. The CDR3 coding sequence is TGTGCCAGCAGGAGAGACAGGGGGCAAGAAGCTTTCTTT.

The chain recombines TRBV15 with TRBJ2-2; 11 bases align to TRBD1. Germline assignment: CDR1 LNHNV and CDR2 YYDKDF (reference sequence). This CDR3 is 16 amino acids long. J gave up 4 bases and V 2 bases, and 3 bases lay outside the gene matches. CDR3 residues: CATSRLGQGGTGELFF. The CDR3 coding sequence is TGTGCCACCAGCAGACTGGGACAGGGGGGCACCGGGGAGCTGTTTTTT.

The rearrangement joins TRBV27 to TRBJ1-2; no clear D. The CDR3 spans 15 residues. Per germline, CDR1 MNHEY and CDR2 SMNVEV (reference sequence). V shed 0 bases and J shed 4 bases, with 12 bases lying between them. CDR3 loop: CASSLSSSTRYGYTF. Here the CDR3 DNA reads TGTGCCAGCAGTTTATCGAGCTCTACGCGCTATGGCTACACCTTC.